Listed below are T cell receptor beta chains from one sample, sequenced in a study of OX40 agonist ivuxolimab in advanced cancers. Data came from immunoSEQ multiplex PCR; TCRdb stores just in-frame clones and leaves some out. The sample records about 30,000 clones, around 88% being singletons. Material: CD4+ or CD8+ T cells sorted from blood, obtained in a trial of the OX40 agonist ivuxolimab. Receptor source: an adult with an advanced solid tumor such as melanoma, head and neck, liver or kidney cancer. CDR3s include the opening cysteine and the closing phenylalanine or tryptophan. The D gene is left open where the match is weak. Clone size is stated in some rows and not others, as once, few, many or a class when expanded.

d_call j_call clone_size v_call cdr3_nt cdr3_aa
TRBD2 TRBJ2-1 . TRBV11-3 TGTGCCAGCAGCTTAACAAGCGGGAGTGGGTATGAGCAGTTCTTC CASSLTSGSGYEQFF
. TRBJ2-6 once TRBV6-5 TGTGCCAGCAGTCCAGGGACCTCTGGGGCCAACGTCCTGACTTTC CASSPGTSGANVLTF
TRBD1 TRBJ2-7 once TRBV19 TGTGCCAGTAGTTGGACCGGGACAGGTACCTACGAGCAGTACTTC CASSWTGTGTYEQYF
. TRBJ2-3 . TRBV10-2 TGCGCCAGCAGACGAGCTCCTGCCCCCACAGATACGCAGTATTTT CASRRAPAPTDTQYF
TRBD1 TRBJ2-7 medium-sized TRBV4-1 TGCGCCAGCAGCCACGTTGGGACAGCCGAGCAGTACTTC CASSHVGTAEQYF
. TRBJ1-5 . TRBV2 TGTGCCAGCAGTGACCCCGGGGGAGGAAATCAGCCCCAGCATTTT CASSDPGGGNQPQHF
TRBD2 TRBJ2-5 . TRBV11-2 TGTGCCAGCAGCCCGGGACTAGCGGGCTGGGAGACCCAGTACTTC CASSPGLAGWETQYF
. TRBJ2-1 once TRBV7-6 TGTGCCAGCAGCTTAAGGCTGAACAATGAGCAGTTCTTC CASSLRLNNEQFF
. TRBJ2-7 . TRBV7-9 TGTGCCAGCAGCCCCGACAGCGGAGAGAGCTCCTACGAGCAGTACTTC CASSPDSGESSYEQYF
. TRBJ1-4 . TRBV7-9 TGTGCCACCGCTTATCCTAATGAAAAACTGTTTTTT CATAYPNEKLFF
TRBD2 TRBJ2-7 . TRBV7-9 TGTGCCAGCAGCCACAACCCCCTGACTAGCGGACCGTACGAGCAGTACTTC CASSHNPLTSGPYEQYF
TRBD2 TRBJ2-5 . TRBV10-1 TGCGCCAGCAGCCCCGGGACTAGCGGAGCCACCCAGTACTTC CASSPGTSGATQYF
. TRBJ1-4 . TRBV12-5 TGTGCTAGTGCCATAACTAATGAAAAACTGTTTTTT CASAITNEKLFF
. TRBJ1-2 . TRBV4-1 TGCGCCAGCAGCCAAGGGCCGGTCGGCTACACCTTC CASSQGPVGYTF
. TRBJ2-7 . TRBV5-5 TGTGCCAGCAGCTTAGGTAGTAGCGGATACGAGCAGTACTTC CASSLGSSGYEQYF
. TRBJ2-4 . TRBV6-5 TGTGCCAGCAGCCTAGGGAACATTCAGTACTTC CASSLGNIQYF
. TRBJ1-2 . TRBV5-1 TGCGCCAGCAGCTTGAAGGGGAGCTATGGCTACACCTTC CASSLKGSYGYTF
. TRBJ2-6 . TRBV6-5 TGTGCCAGCAGTTCCAGTTACTCTGGGGCCAACGTCCTGACTTTC CASSSSYSGANVLTF
. TRBJ2-7 . TRBV7-9 TGTGCCAGCAGCCCAGGGGAGGTCGAGCAGTACTTC CASSPGEVEQYF
. TRBJ2-5 . TRBV6-5 TGTGCCAGCAAGACAGTTGGGGAGACCCAGTACTTC CASKTVGETQYF
TRBD1 TRBJ2-7 once TRBV29-1 TGCAGCGCGGGGACAGGGGGACACGAGCAGTACTTC CSAGTGGHEQYF
TRBD2 TRBJ2-7 . TRBV9 TGTGCCAGCAGCGTAGGGGGCGGGGGAACCTACGAGCAGTACTTC CASSVGGGGTYEQYF
. TRBJ2-7 few TRBV7-3 TGTGCCAGCAGCTTGGACAGCTCCTACGAGCAGTACTTC CASSLDSSYEQYF
. TRBJ2-1 . TRBV5-1 TGCGCCAGCAGCTTATACCGGGACAATGAGCAGTTCTTC CASSLYRDNEQFF
TRBD1 TRBJ2-7 . TRBV6-5 TGTGCCAGCAGTGTTGACAGGGGACCCTACGAGCAGTACTTC CASSVDRGPYEQYF
TRBD2 TRBJ2-7 . TRBV5-4 TGTGCCAGCAGCGGGGAGGGGCAGGGCTACGAGCAGTACTTC CASSGEGQGYEQYF
. TRBJ2-7 . TRBV11-2 TGTGCCAGCAGCTTATGGGCAGGGGTGACCTACGAGCAGTACTTC CASSLWAGVTYEQYF
. TRBJ1-3 many TRBV29-1 TGCAGCGTTTGGGAAGGGTCTGGAAACACCATATATTTT CSVWEGSGNTIYF
. TRBJ2-6 . TRBV7-6 TGTGCCAGCAGCGGGGGGGCCTCTGGGGCCAACGTCCTGACTTTC CASSGGASGANVLTF
TRBD2 TRBJ2-7 . TRBV28 TGTGCCAGCAGTCGCCCCGGGAGGAGCTACGAGCAGTACTTC CASSRPGRSYEQYF
TRBD1 TRBJ1-1 few TRBV23-1 TGCGCCAGCAGTCAAGCGAACTCGCAACTACAGGGGCAATACACTGAAGCTTTCTTT CASSQANSQLQGQYTEAFF
. TRBJ1-4 . TRBV27 TGTGCCAGCAGTTTAGCAGGGTATGGTGAAAAACTGTTTTTT CASSLAGYGEKLFF
. TRBJ2-1 . TRBV6-5 TGTGCCAGCAGCCCGGACGCGAGCTCCTACAATGAGCAGTTCTTC CASSPDASSYNEQFF
. TRBJ2-2 . TRBV29-1 TGCAGCGCCTTGCAGGGGACCGGGGAGCTGTTTTTT CSALQGTGELFF
. TRBJ2-1 . TRBV15 TGTGCCACCAGCTCTGGGACCGCAGGCGTAGGTGAGCAGTTCTTC CATSSGTAGVGEQFF
. TRBJ2-1 . TRBV15 TGTGCCACCAGCAGAGTCCCGACGGACAATGAGCAGTTCTTC CATSRVPTDNEQFF
TRBD1 TRBJ2-2 . TRBV5-4 TGTGCCAGCAGCGGGGACAGGGGGTTGAGCGGGGAGCTGTTTTTT CASSGDRGLSGELFF
. TRBJ1-2 once TRBV7-6 TGTGCCAGCAGCTTAAGGGCAGGCTATGGCTACACCTTC CASSLRAGYGYTF
. TRBJ2-1 . TRBV4-2 TGTGCCAGCAGTCAAAAGGGTCGCGGGTATACTGAGCAGTTCTTC CASSQKGRGYTEQFF
TRBD2 TRBJ2-1 . TRBV5-1 TGCGCCAGCAGCTTGGCTTTATCGGGGCGGGAGGTGTACAATGAGCAGTTCTTC CASSLALSGREVYNEQFF
. TRBJ2-7 . TRBV5-1 TGCGCCAGCAGCCTCGGGACGGCCAGGGGCGAGCAGTACTTC CASSLGTARGEQYF
. TRBJ2-7 . TRBV11-2 TGTGCCAGCAGCTTAAACGGGTACGAGCAGTACTTC CASSLNGYEQYF
TRBD2 TRBJ2-3 once TRBV5-1 TGCGCCAGCAGCTCCTCCGGGACTAACAGAAAAGATACGCAGTATTTT CASSSSGTNRKDTQYF
. TRBJ1-4 . TRBV9 TGTGCCAGCAGCGCTTTCGGAAGAACTAATGAAAAACTGTTTTTT CASSAFGRTNEKLFF
. TRBJ2-3 . TRBV7-3 TGTGCCAGCAGCTTAACGGGGGACAGCACAGATACGCAGTATTTT CASSLTGDSTDTQYF
. TRBJ2-7 . TRBV9 TGTGCCAGCAGCGTAGGGGCGGGATGGTCCTACGAGCAGTACTTC CASSVGAGWSYEQYF
. TRBJ1-5 . TRBV7-8 TGTGCCAGCAGCTTAGCGGGGACACGCAATCAGCCCCAGCATTTT CASSLAGTRNQPQHF
TRBD1 TRBJ2-1 . TRBV7-3 TGTGCCAGCAGCCCCTCTCGGGACAGTATAGAGCAGTTCTTC CASSPSRDSIEQFF
. TRBJ2-7 once TRBV2 TGTGCCAGCAGTCGCTCGGAGTGGGGGAGCGACGAGCAGTACTTC CASSRSEWGSDEQYF
. TRBJ2-1 . TRBV23-1 TGCGCCAGCAGCATTGGGGCGGGGAATGAGCAGTTCTTC CASSIGAGNEQFF
. TRBJ1-1 . TRBV30 TGTGCCTGGAGTGTACTTGGCACTGAAGCTTTCTTT CAWSVLGTEAFF
. TRBJ1-1 once TRBV13 TGTGCCAGCAGCTTAGCGCTAGGGGAGACTGAAGCTTTCTTT CASSLALGETEAFF
TRBD1 TRBJ2-1 . TRBV6-1 TGTGCCAGCAGCGAAGCAGCCACAGGGGGCCAGAATGAGCAGTTCTTC CASSEAATGGQNEQFF
. TRBJ1-2 . TRBV30 TGTGCCTGGAGTGTACTGAGGGGCTACACCTTC CAWSVLRGYTF
TRBD1 TRBJ2-7 . TRBV6-5 TGTGCCAGCAGTCGGACAGGGGAATTTGCCGAGCAGTACTTC CASSRTGEFAEQYF
TRBD1 TRBJ2-1 . TRBV4-1 TGCGCCAGCAGCCAGCAACAGGGGGCTTGGAACAATGAGCAGTTCTTC CASSQQQGAWNNEQFF
TRBD2 TRBJ2-5 . TRBV7-9 TGTGCCAGCAGCTTAGAACTAGCGGGAGGAGAGACCCAGTACTTC CASSLELAGGETQYF
. TRBJ1-1 . TRBV12-5 TGTGCTAGTGGTTTGGTAAGTTTACAAACTGAAGCTTTCTTT CASGLVSLQTEAFF
TRBD2 TRBJ2-1 . TRBV4-1 TGCGCCAGCAGCCAAGATAGTGCGGGAGTAGTCAATGAGCAGTTCTTC CASSQDSAGVVNEQFF